Shown below are 24 T cell receptor beta chains from a single sample sequenced in a study of cytomegalovirus exposure and HLA in healthy donors. The PCR made use of 60 Vbeta and 13 Jbeta primers. Clones were sequenced by immunoSEQ multiplex PCR, and TCRdb holds only the in-frame ones, with some missing. The data show fewer than 200,000 clones, with approximately 80% seen just once and around 5% held by the top ten. Material: PBMCs. Receptors were obtained from a man between 25 and 39 years old in good health and CMV-seronegative.

This chain connects TRBV14 to TRBJ1-1, with TRBD1 matching over 8 bases. The germline CDR1 and CDR2 sequences are SGHDN and FVKESK. Trimming removed 3 bases from V and 10 bases from J; junction bases left unmatched: 7. The CDR3 consists of 13 residues. CDR3 bases: TGTGCCAGCAGCCAGTCCAGGGGGCGACTAGCTTTCTTT. Protein: CASSQSRGRLAFF. Variable domain in full (rest from reference TRBV14 and TRBJ1-1): EAGVTQFPSHSVIEKGQTVTLRCDPISGHDNLYWYRRVMGKEIKFLLHFVKESKQDESGMPNNRFLAERTGGTYSTLKVQPAELEDSGVYFCASSQSRGRLAFFGQGTRLTVV.

This clone was found a few times. The chain couples TRBV7-6 to TRBJ2-5; perhaps TRBD2 as D (7 bases). The CDR3 is 14 residues long. The ends were cut back, 3 bases at V and 5 bases at J, with 13 bases in the middle. The V gene's germline CDR1 is SGHVS and CDR2 FNYEAQ. CDR3 nucleotides: TGTGCCAGCAGCTTCATGCGGGGGCGGGAGACCCAGTACTTC. The encoded protein is CASSFMRGRETQYF. Combining the CDR3 with reference TRBV7-6 and TRBJ2-5 gives the whole variable domain GAGVSQSPRYKVTKRGQDVALRCDPISGHVSLYWYRQALGQGPEFLTYFNYEAQQDKSGLPNDRFSAERPEGSISTLTIQRTEQRDSAMYRCASSFMRGRETQYFGPGTRLLVL.

The rearrangement links TRBV9 to TRBJ1-2; D not certain. The germline CDR1 and CDR2 sequences are SGDLS and YYNGEE. V was cut by 0 bases and J by 4 bases, with 10 bases left in between. The CDR3 contains 14 residues. The CDR3 nucleotides read TGTGCCAGCAGCGTAGGGGCAGGAAGCTATGGCTACACCTTC. This encodes CASSVGAGSYGYTF.

V is TRBV7-3 and J is TRBJ1-3; D call uncertain. This CDR3 is built from 14 residues. V lost 3 bases to trimming and J lost 2 bases, with 8 bases between them. CDR1 and CDR2 from the germline V gene are SGHTA and FQGTGA. The CDR3 DNA sequence: TGTGCCAGCAGCTTGGCAGGAACTGGAAACACCATATATTTT. It is translated as CASSLAGTGNTIYF.

The CDR3 region has the DNA TGTGCCAGTAGTCCTAGGGGGTCCGGGACGGATAGCAATCAGCCCCAGCATTTT. Translated, it gives CASSPRGSGTDSNQPQHF. The chain uses TRBV19 and TRBJ1-5, with D perhaps matching TRBD1 (6 bases). Trimming removed 5 bases from V and 0 bases from J, with 20 bases in between. CDR1 and CDR2 (germline): LNHDA, SQIVND (reference sequence). The CDR3 runs to 18 residues.

This clone was seen a few times. This chain joins TRBV6-1 and TRBJ1-1; D is possibly TRBD1 (6 bases). This CDR3 spans 13 amino acids. Germline values: CDR1 MNHNS, CDR2 SASEGT. V was clipped by 6 bases and J by 4 bases, with 12 bases between them. CDR3: CASSLQGPTEAFF. The CDR3 bases are TGTGCCAGCAGCCTACAGGGCCCCACTGAAGCTTTCTTT.

The genes are TRBV5-4 and TRBJ2-7, with 12 bases matching TRBD1. J gave up 7 bases and V 1 base, and 6 bases lay outside the gene matches. The germline V gene has CDR1 SGHNT and CDR2 YYREEE (reference sequence). The CDR3 runs 15 residues. The CDR3: CASSLPGQGAREQYF. In nucleotides, the CDR3 is TGTGCCAGCAGCTTGCCGGGACAGGGGGCAAGGGAGCAGTACTTC.

This sequence joins TRBV28 and TRBJ1-5, with D possibly TRBD1 on 6 matching bases. Germline loops: CDR1 MDHEN, CDR2 SYDVKM. The V end was cut by 5 bases, the J end by 4 bases, with 12 bases between. CDR3 length: 14 amino acids. The CDR3 sequence: CASSRGDNNQPQHF. CDR3 nucleotides: TGTGCCAGCAGTCGGGGGGACAATAATCAGCCCCAGCATTTT.

The chain carries TRBV11-1 and TRBJ1-1, with D maybe TRBD1 (5 bases). The CDR3 is made up of 15 amino acids. Germline lookup yields CDR1 SGHAT and CDR2 FQDESV (reference sequence). V dropped 1 base and J dropped 1 base, with 10 bases sitting between them. The CDR3 DNA sequence: TGTGCCAGCAGCTTAGGGGGCAGGTCGAACACTGAAGCTTTCTTT. Protein sequence: CASSLGGRSNTEAFF.

This chain connects TRBV28 to TRBJ1-5; the match to TRBD1 covers 12 bases. This CDR3 spans 18 amino acids. The junction had 4 bases not matched to a gene; V was cut back by 0 bases and J by 1 base. Germline V gene lookup returns CDR1 MDHEN and CDR2 SYDVKM. The chain's CDR3 is CASSLWYGTGGSNQPQHF. DNA for the CDR3: TGTGCCAGCAGTTTATGGTACGGGACAGGGGGCAGCAATCAGCCCCAGCATTTT.

This clone came up once. The chain has TRBV18 and TRBJ2-7; weak D call: TRBD2 (6 bases). Germline CDR1 KGHSH, CDR2 LQKENI. The CDR3 length is 13 residues. V was clipped by 5 bases and J by 2 bases, with 10 bases between them. The CDR3 coding sequence is TGTGCCAGCTCAACGGGACTTGCCTACGAGCAGTACTTC. Its protein is CASSTGLAYEQYF.

V gene TRBV7-7 combines with J gene TRBJ2-1, with 8 bases identical to TRBD2. The length of the CDR3 is 15 residues. J lost 8 bases, V lost 5 bases, and 11 bases had no gene match. Germline V gene sequence: CDR1 SSHAT, CDR2 FNYEAQ (reference sequence). The CDR3 reads CASSPGAGGLYEQFF. In DNA form, the CDR3 reads TGTGCCAGCAGCCCAGGGGCGGGGGGCCTCTATGAGCAGTTCTTC.

The chain links TRBV10-2 to TRBJ2-5; 7 bases map to TRBD1. CDR3 length equals 13 residues. CDR1 is WSHSY and CDR2 is SAAADI in the germline V gene. With V trimmed by 8 bases and J by 2 bases, 5 bases remained unmatched. The CDR3 region is CASSDRVQETQYF. The CDR3 DNA follows: TGCGCCAGCTCCGACAGGGTACAAGAGACCCAGTACTTC.

This chain connects TRBV4-3 to TRBJ1-2; D possibly corresponds to TRBD1 (6 bases). The ends were cut back, 0 bases at V and 3 bases at J, with 14 bases in the middle. The CDR3 contains 16 residues. Germline V gives CDR1 LGHNA, CDR2 YSLEER. This chain's CDR3 is CASSQEGRGRDYGYTF. DNA of the CDR3: TGCGCCAGCAGCCAAGAGGGGCGGGGGCGTGACTATGGCTACACCTTC.

The chain recombines TRBV28 with TRBJ1-2; 8 nucleotides agree with TRBD1. This CDR3 region has 14 residues. Germline CDR1 and CDR2: MDHEN and SYDVKM. V trimming: 4 bases; J trimming: 3 bases; junction bases outside the gene matches: 4. As DNA, the CDR3 is TGTGCCAGCAGTTGGACAGGGAGTTACTATGGCTACACCTTC. Its protein product is CASSWTGSYYGYTF.

V usage is TRBV5-1 and J usage is TRBJ1-6; D is uncertain. Trimming removed 0 bases at V and 10 bases at J, with 17 bases between. Per germline, CDR1 SGHRS and CDR2 YFSETQ. This CDR3 comprises 16 residues. The CDR3 DNA reads TGCGCCAGCAGCTTGGCCCTACCGGACGGCGGGTCACCCCTCCACTTT. It yields the protein CASSLALPDGGSPLHF.

The chain uses TRBV9 and TRBJ2-1; 8 bases map to TRBD2. With V trimmed by 6 bases and J by 7 bases, 9 bases remained unmatched. This CDR3 region has 14 residues. The germline gives CDR1 SGDLS, CDR2 YYNGEE. This CDR3 is CASTHGTSVNEQFF. DNA of the CDR3: TGTGCCAGCACCCATGGGACTAGTGTTAATGAGCAGTTCTTC.

The V gene is TRBV7-9, the J gene TRBJ2-1; 11 positions match TRBD2. CDR1 and CDR2 (germline): SEHNR, FQNEAQ (reference sequence). The V segment lost 5 bases and the J segment 9 bases; nucleotides outside the gene matches: 12. CDR3 length: 16 amino acids. CDR3 residues: CASSTGLAEGRGEQFF. The CDR3 DNA reads TGTGCCAGCAGCACGGGACTAGCGGAAGGTCGGGGTGAGCAGTTCTTC.

The chain couples TRBV5-1 to TRBJ2-4; 7 nucleotides match TRBD1. CDR1 is SGHRS, CDR2 YFSETQ, per germline. The CDR3 has 13 residues. V lost 0 bases, J lost 14 bases, and 8 bases stayed unmatched. The CDR3 bases are TGCGCCAGCAGCTTGGGAGGCCAACAGGGGAAGTACTTC. Its translation: CASSLGGQQGKYF.

The chain recombines TRBV6-5 with TRBJ2-5; TRBD2 matches 7 bases. This CDR3 comprises 13 residues. Per the germline V gene, CDR1 is MNHEY and CDR2 is SVGAGI. V lost 4 bases to trimming and J lost 5 bases; unmatched junction nucleotides: 4. In DNA form, the CDR3 reads TGTGCCAGCAGTTTGGGACTACTGGAGACCCAGTACTTC. Protein: CASSLGLLETQYF.

The genes are TRBV7-8 and TRBJ2-5; D not resolved. The CDR3 runs to 14 residues. The V end lost 4 bases, the J end lost 4 bases, and 13 bases lay between the germline ends. From germline, CDR1 is SGHVS and CDR2 FQNEAQ. CDR3 sequence: CASSSRSLRETQYF. CDR3 in DNA: TGTGCCAGCAGCTCAAGATCTCTGAGAGAGACCCAGTACTTC.

The chain is built from TRBV7-7 and TRBJ2-1; a weak D match, TRBD2 (5 bases). The V gene's germline CDR1 is SSHAT and CDR2 FNYEAQ (reference sequence). Trimming left V 3 bases short and J 8 bases short, with 11 bases between. CDR3 length: 13 residues. Here the CDR3 DNA reads TGTGCCAGCAGCTTTGGAGGTGAGGATGAGCAGTTCTTC. Translation gives CASSFGGEDEQFF.

The chain joins TRBV7-3 to TRBJ1-5; D not resolved. Germline assignment: CDR1 SGHTA and CDR2 FQGTGA. Trimming pared 0 bases from V and 4 bases from J, leaving 7 bases between. The CDR3 consists of 14 residues. The CDR3 reads CASSLTPGNQPQHF. The CDR3 bases are TGTGCCAGCAGCTTAACTCCGGGGAATCAGCCCCAGCATTTT. Full variable domain (remainder filled in from reference TRBV7-3 and TRBJ1-5): GAGVSQTPSNKVTEKGKYVELRCDPISGHTALYWYRQSLGQGPEFLIYFQGTGAADDSGLPNDRFFAVRPEGSVSTLKIQRTERGDSAVYLCASSLTPGNQPQHFGDGTRLSIL.

A single count supports this clone. The chain uses TRBV23-1 and TRBJ1-1, with D perhaps TRBD1 (6 bases). TRBV23-1 is reported as an ORF; its role is uncertain. This CDR3 is 17 amino acids long. Trimming shortened V by 1 base and J by 0 bases, and 15 bases separated the two germline ends. The CDR3 loop is CASSQFRDTYMNTEAFF. The DNA for the CDR3 is TGCGCCAGCAGTCAATTCCGGGACACCTACATGAACACTGAAGCTTTCTTT.